This TCR beta chain originates from a study of monozygotic twins with inflammatory bowel disease. Concerning this clonotype: Its antigen is unknown.

Overall study findings and caveats: The inverse Simpson measure of TCRbeta diversity was lower in IBD patients than in healthy co-twins.

TCRdb reprocessed the 5' RACE reads and keeps a single row for each CDR3 protein, giving no DNA. The sample data list approximately 210,000 distinct CDR3 sequences. The CDR3 covers 11 residues. Germline V gene lookup returns CDR1 MNHNS and CDR2 SASEGT. This TCR was sampled from a human donor with ulcerative colitis or Crohn's disease, or a healthy co-twin of an affected twin (not recorded which). The sequenced sample consisted of blood. This chain uses TRBV6-1 with TRBJ2-3. CDR3 region: CASSEGLTQYF.